Each of the 30 T cell receptor beta chains below was sequenced from the same sample in a study of T cell changes during pregnancy in multiple sclerosis. The table came from immunoSEQ multiplex PCR; TCRdb's copy has only in-frame clones and leaves some out. This table has roughly 40,000 clones, around 90% appearing once. Sequences were derived from CD4+ T cells from peripheral blood mononuclear cells, sampled in the first trimester of pregnancy. The receptors were gathered from a female donor with multiple sclerosis, enrolled in a pregnancy study.

The chain couples TRBV10-3 to TRBJ1-1; a weak D match, TRBD1 (5 bases). The CDR3 consists of 14 residues. The germline V gene has CDR1 ENHRY and CDR2 SYGVKD. The V gene lost 0 bases and the J gene lost 2 bases, with 7 bases spanning the gap. CDR3 region: CAISESDRNTEAFF. The CDR3 DNA follows: TGTGCCATCAGTGAGTCCGACAGAAACACTGAAGCTTTCTTT.

The chain employs TRBV6-4 and TRBJ2-3; the match to TRBD2 covers 10 bases. The germline gives CDR1 MRHNA, CDR2 SNTAGT. J lost 2 bases, V lost 2 bases, and 4 bases had no gene match. This CDR3 has 16 amino acids. CDR3 DNA sequence: TGTGCCAGCAGTGACGGGACTAGCGCCAACACAGATACGCAGTATTTT. Translated, it gives CASSDGTSANTDTQYF.

The V and J genes are TRBV6-6 and TRBJ1-3; D not resolved. V dropped 2 bases and J dropped 0 bases, with 11 bases sitting between them. There are 16 residues in the CDR3. Per the germline V gene, CDR1 is MNHNY and CDR2 is SVGAGI (reference sequence). The CDR3 DNA sequence: TGTGCCAGCAGTTACCCGACAACCATCTCTGGAAACACCATATATTTT. Amino acids: CASSYPTTISGNTIYF.

The rearrangement links TRBV7-3 to TRBJ1-3, with D possibly being TRBD1 (5 bases). Trimming stripped 8 bases from V and 7 bases from J, with 15 bases between. Germline V lookup: CDR1 SGHTA, CDR2 FQGTGA. This CDR3 has 13 amino acids. In nucleotides, the CDR3 is TGTGCCAGCTCGGGTGGAGACAGTAACACCATATATTTT. Protein sequence: CASSGGDSNTIYF.

The chain combines TRBV2 with TRBJ2-3; no clear D. This CDR3 has 12 residues. Germline assignment: CDR1 SNHLY and CDR2 FYNNEI. V gave up 8 bases and J gave up 0 bases, with 6 bases separating them. The CDR3 DNA is TGTGCCAGCCACGGGAGCACAGATACGCAGTATTTT. Translated: CASHGSTDTQYF.

The CDR3 sequence: CASSGGQILKETQYF. The DNA for the CDR3 is TGTGCCAGCAGCGGTGGACAGATACTGAAAGAGACCCAGTACTTC. The chain has TRBV5-4 and TRBJ2-5, with D possibly being TRBD1 (6 bases). Per the germline V gene, CDR1 is SGHNT and CDR2 is YYREEE (reference sequence). This CDR3 comprises 15 residues. With 4 bases removed from V and 3 bases from J, the gap between germline ends came to 16 bases. Looking up the rest from reference TRBV5-4 and TRBJ2-5 gives the full variable domain: ETGVTQSPTHLIKTRGQQVTLRCSSQSGHNTVSWYQQALGQGPQFIFQYYREEENGRGNFPPRFSGLQFPNYSSELNVNALELDDSALYLCASSGGQILKETQYFGPGTRLLVL.

The chain combines TRBV4-1 with TRBJ2-7; no clear D gene. The CDR3 is 14 residues long. Looked up from germline, CDR1 is MGHRA and CDR2 is YSYEKL. Trimming pared 2 bases from V and 0 bases from J, leaving 8 bases between. The CDR3 is CASSQYSSSYEQYF. The CDR3 coding sequence is TGCGCCAGCAGCCAATACAGTAGCTCCTACGAGCAGTACTTC.

This clone appeared a single time. The V gene is TRBV5-8, the J gene TRBJ1-2; 7 bases align to TRBD1. The germline CDR1 and CDR2 sequences are SGHTS and YDEGEE. The CDR3 runs 16 residues. V gave up 3 bases and J gave up 0 bases; unmatched junction bases: 8. The CDR3 here is CASSSKPGQTNYGYTF. CDR3 DNA: TGTGCCAGCAGCTCGAAACCGGGACAGACTAACTATGGCTACACCTTC.

This clone was observed once. V and J are TRBV7-2 and TRBJ2-3, with D maybe TRBD2 (7 bases). The V end was cut by 1 base, the J end by 2 bases, with 13 bases between. The length of the CDR3 is 16 residues. Germline CDR1 reads SGHTA; CDR2 reads FQGNSA. The CDR3 protein is CASSLVGGRNTDTQYF. CDR3 in DNA: TGTGCCAGCAGCTTAGTCGGGGGGCGTAACACAGATACGCAGTATTTT. Drawing the rest from reference TRBV7-2 and TRBJ2-3, the complete variable domain is GAGVSQSPSNKVTEKGKDVELRCDPISGHTALYWYRQSLGQGLEFLIYFQGNSAPDKSGLPSDRFSAERTGGSVSTLTIQRTQQEDSAVYLCASSLVGGRNTDTQYFGPGTRLTVL.

Comment on this clone: The sample holds other DNA sequences that translate to the same CDR3. J is TRBJ2-3 and V is TRBV5-1; 7 bases are a match to TRBD1. Germline CDR1 SGHRS, CDR2 YFSETQ. J gave up 3 bases and V 0 bases, and 1 base lay outside the gene matches. The CDR3 length is 14 residues. CDR3 in DNA: TGCGCCAGCAGCTTGGACAGGGGAACAGATACGCAGTATTTT. It is translated as CASSLDRGTDTQYF. Full variable domain (remainder filled in from reference TRBV5-1 and TRBJ2-3): KAGVTQTPRYLIKTRGQQVTLSCSPISGHRSVSWYQQTPGQGLQFLFEYFSETQRNKGNFPGRFSGRQFSNSRSEMNVSTLELGDSALYLCASSLDRGTDTQYFGPGTRLTVL.

The J gene is TRBJ2-3, the V gene TRBV11-1; 11 positions agree with TRBD2. Per the germline V gene, CDR1 is SGHAT and CDR2 is FQDESV (reference sequence). V lost 1 base to trimming and J lost 3 bases; unmatched junction nucleotides: 3. CDR3 size: 16 residues. CDR3 sequence reads: CASSLDSSGRTDTQYF. CDR3 bases: TGTGCCAGCAGCTTAGATTCTAGCGGGAGGACAGATACGCAGTATTTT.

The chain carries TRBV30 and TRBJ2-7; D is unclear. The CDR3 is made up of 14 amino acids. Trimming stripped 2 bases from V and 0 bases from J, with 11 bases between. Germline-derived CDR1 and CDR2 are GTSNPN and SVGIG (reference sequence). CDR3 in amino acids: CAWSPGDFSYEQYF. In DNA form, the CDR3 reads TGTGCCTGGAGTCCGGGTGACTTCTCCTACGAGCAGTACTTC.

V is TRBV5-6 and J is TRBJ2-5; tentatively, D is TRBD1 (5 bases). V lost 1 base and J 1 base, leaving 11 bases between the germline ends. The germline gives CDR1 SGHDT, CDR2 YYEEEE. This CDR3 comprises 15 residues. The CDR3 region is CASSLTGRVQETQYF. The CDR3 region has the DNA TGTGCCAGCAGCTTGACGGGCAGGGTCCAAGAGACCCAGTACTTC.

V gene TRBV5-5 combines with J gene TRBJ2-7, with TRBD1 matching 9 bases. This CDR3 has 15 residues. Trimming took 2 bases from V and 2 from J; bases not matched to a gene: 5. In germline, CDR1 is SGHKS, CDR2 YYEKEE (reference sequence). The CDR3 reads CASSFSGTGPYEQYF. CDR3 in DNA: TGTGCCAGCAGCTTTTCCGGGACAGGGCCCTACGAGCAGTACTTC.

The chain links TRBV5-1 to TRBJ2-1; 7 bases fit TRBD2. The J segment lost 3 bases and the V segment lost 4 bases, leaving 7 bases of the junction unmatched. The CDR3 extends over 15 amino acids. Germline values: CDR1 SGHRS, CDR2 YFSETQ. The CDR3 nucleotides read TGCGCCAGCAGCCTCTTGCGGGAGCGCTACAATGAGCAGTTCTTC. Encoded protein: CASSLLRERYNEQFF.

The chain has TRBV4-3 and TRBJ2-2; 14 bases line up with TRBD2. The J segment lost 2 bases and the V segment lost 0 bases, leaving 5 bases of the junction unmatched. From germline, CDR1 is LGHNA and CDR2 YSLEER. This CDR3 comprises 19 residues. The DNA for the CDR3 is TGCGCCAGCAGCCAAGATAGACTAGCGGGAGGGCTTAACACCGGGGAGCTGTTTTTT. Its translation: CASSQDRLAGGLNTGELFF.

This clone has only a few counts. CDR3 protein: CATSRLAGGPGDEQYF. CDR3 coding DNA: TGTGCCACCAGCCGTCTAGCGGGAGGGCCCGGGGACGAGCAGTACTTC. This sequence joins TRBV15 and TRBJ2-7; TRBD2 matches 12 bases. Germline V gene sequence: CDR1 LNHNV, CDR2 YYDKDF (reference sequence). After removal of 5 bases from V and 5 bases from J, the junction contained 10 bases not matched to a gene. The CDR3 totals 16 residues.

This clone was observed once. V is TRBV7-9 and J is TRBJ2-2; D might be TRBD1 (6 bases). The V gene's germline CDR1 is SEHNR and CDR2 FQNEAQ (reference sequence). V was pared by 4 bases and J by 7 bases, with 16 bases between. The CDR3 length is 15 residues. The CDR3 sequence is CASSSIGTTYGELFF. The DNA for the CDR3 is TGTGCCAGCAGCTCCATCGGGACAACGTACGGGGAGCTGTTTTTT.

The chain recombines TRBV7-2 with TRBJ2-7; D may be TRBD2 (5 bases). CDR1 SGHTA and CDR2 FQGNSA come from the germline V gene. This CDR3 comprises 18 residues. The V gene lost 0 bases and the J gene lost 1 base, with 19 bases spanning the gap. Here the CDR3 reads CASSLAWSGSLGSYEQYF. The CDR3 DNA is TGTGCCAGCAGCTTAGCGTGGAGCGGTTCCCTGGGATCCTACGAGCAGTACTTC.

The rearrangement links TRBV9 to TRBJ1-1; TRBD1 agrees at 7 bases. The CDR3 extends over 15 amino acids. From germline, CDR1 is SGDLS and CDR2 YYNGEE. The V and J ends lost 2 bases and 1 base, in that order; junction bases with no gene match: 5. This chain's CDR3 is CASSVGTARNTEAFF. The CDR3 region has the DNA TGTGCCAGCAGCGTCGGGACAGCGAGGAACACTGAAGCTTTCTTT.

This chain connects TRBV10-3 to TRBJ2-1; D perhaps matches TRBD2 (6 bases). CDR1 is ENHRY and CDR2 is SYGVKD in the germline V gene. Trimming pared 7 bases from V and 4 bases from J, leaving 14 bases between. This CDR3 is built from 14 residues. CDR3 residues: CAITGGGKYNEQFF. The CDR3, as DNA: TGTGCCATCACGGGTGGCGGGAAGTACAATGAGCAGTTCTTC.

The table lists this clone with a count of one. The chain employs TRBV28 and TRBJ1-1; D not certain. V was cut by 5 bases and J by 1 base, with 11 bases left in between. Germline CDR1 reads MDHEN; CDR2 reads SYDVKM. This CDR3 spans 14 amino acids. CDR3 DNA: TGTGCCAGCAGTACCCGGCAGGCGAACACTGAAGCTTTCTTT. Amino acid sequence: CASSTRQANTEAFF. Complete variable domain (other parts from reference TRBV28 and TRBJ1-1): DVKVTQSSRYLVKRTGEKVFLECVQDMDHENMFWYRQDPGLGLRLIYFSYDVKMKEKGDIPEGYSVSREKKERFSLILESASTNQTSMYLCASSTRQANTEAFFGQGTRLTVV.

The chain has TRBV11-2 and TRBJ2-5; D not resolved. Trimming shortened V by 3 bases and J by 7 bases, and 15 bases separated the two germline ends. CDR1 is SGHAT and CDR2 is FQNNGV in the germline V gene. The CDR3 spans 14 residues. CDR3 sequence reads: CASSFLTAPRTQYF. In DNA, the CDR3 is TGTGCCAGCAGCTTTCTGACCGCTCCTAGGACCCAGTACTTC.

The rearrangement uses TRBV9 and TRBJ2-7, with 8 bases matching TRBD1. After removal of 3 bases from V and 7 bases from J, the junction contained 9 bases not matched to a gene. CDR1 is SGDLS, CDR2 YYNGEE, per germline. CDR3 size: 14 residues. The CDR3 here is CASSARQGTGEQYF. The CDR3 DNA follows: TGTGCCAGCAGCGCGCGACAGGGGACTGGAGAGCAGTACTTC. Together with reference TRBV9 and TRBJ2-7, the CDR3 gives the full variable domain: DSGVTQTPKHLITATGQRVTLRCSPRSGDLSVYWYQQSLDQGLQFLIQYYNGEERAKGNILERFSAQQFPDLHSELNLSSLELGDSALYFCASSARQGTGEQYFGPGTRLTVT.

This clone was recorded a few times. This sequence joins TRBV16 and TRBJ2-7; 9 nucleotides align to TRBD1. CDR1 KGHSY and CDR2 FQNENV come from the germline V gene. The CDR3 has 15 amino acids. Trimming at V came to 3 bases and at J to 3 bases, leaving 6 bases not matched to a gene. This CDR3 is CASSQGQGGIYEQYF. Written as DNA, the CDR3 is TGTGCCAGCAGCCAGGGACAGGGAGGAATCTACGAGCAGTACTTC.

The chain combines TRBV4-3 with TRBJ1-4; possible D gene TRBD1, 6 bases. The germline V and J ends were trimmed by 0 bases and 2 bases, with 19 bases remaining between them. The V gene's germline CDR1 is LGHNA and CDR2 YSLEER. The CDR3 contains 19 residues. The DNA for the CDR3 is TGCGCCAGCAGCCAAGACCGGGGGGCGCCCCCCAGTACTAATGAAAAACTGTTTTTT. Protein: CASSQDRGAPPSTNEKLFF.

CDR3 nucleotides: TGCGCCAGCAGAGCCGGGACTAGCGGGATCCTCTCCTACAATGAGCAGTTCTTC. It specifies CASRAGTSGILSYNEQFF. The chain employs TRBV10-2 and TRBJ2-1, with 13 bases fitting TRBD2. Germline CDR1 reads WSHSY; CDR2 reads SAAADI. Unmatched junction bases numbered 8, after V lost 6 bases and J lost 0 bases. The CDR3 runs to 18 residues.

J is TRBJ2-1 and V is TRBV19; 8 nucleotides align to TRBD2. The CDR3 runs to 17 residues. CDR1 and CDR2 (germline): LNHDA, SQIVND (reference sequence). Trimming cost V 0 bases and J 6 bases; bases outside gene matches: 10. Here the CDR3 DNA reads TGTGCCAGTAGTATAGAGTTAGCGGGATATAGGAGCAATGAGCAGTTCTTC. Its protein product is CASSIELAGYRSNEQFF.

V and J are TRBV6-1 and TRBJ2-7; 11 bases match TRBD2. CDR3 length: 14 residues. Germline lookup yields CDR1 MNHNS and CDR2 SASEGT. Trimming cost V 6 bases and J 3 bases; bases outside gene matches: 4. CDR3 amino acids: CASRPTSGGYEQYF. The CDR3 region has the DNA TGTGCCAGCAGGCCCACTAGCGGGGGCTACGAGCAGTACTTC.

The chain joins TRBV9 to TRBJ1-4; weak D call: TRBD1 (6 bases). CDR3 length: 15 amino acids. The germline V gene has CDR1 SGDLS and CDR2 YYNGEE. The V and J ends lost 4 bases and 4 bases respectively, with 14 bases between them. The CDR3, as DNA: TGTGCCAGCAGCACCACAACAGGGAATAATGAAAAACTGTTTTTT. As protein: CASSTTTGNNEKLFF.